This TCR beta chain was observed in a study of cytomegalovirus exposure and HLA in healthy donors. Primers for the PCR totalled 60 Vbeta and 13 Jbeta. Assay: immunoSEQ multiplex PCR; the TCRdb copy retains only in-frame clones and omits some. The sample holds 200,000 to 300,000 clones, roughly 86% seen once. Germline V gives CDR1 SQVTM, CDR2 ANQGSEA. The V and J ends lost 3 bases and 4 bases, in that order; junction bases with no gene match: 7. The CDR3 is 14 amino acids. This sequence joins TRBV29-1 and TRBJ2-7; 9 bases fit TRBD2. Material: PBMCs. The sequence was obtained from a woman between 40 and 50 years old in good health and CMV-seropositive. In DNA form, the CDR3 reads TGCAGCGTTGAGAGAATAGCGGGAGTTTACGAGCAGTACTTC. Translated: CSVERIAGVYEQYF.